The T cell receptor (beta chain) described here comes from a study of control samples from healthy donors and cancer patients. The V end lost 6 bases, the J end lost 3 bases, and 14 bases lay between the germline ends. CDR1 is MNHEY, CDR2 SVGAGI, per germline. The CDR3 sequence is 14 residues long. The data were produced by immunoSEQ multiplex PCR, yet TCRdb's version contains in-frame clones alone and is incomplete. Counted here are 100,000 to 150,000 clones, approximately 92% occurring once; the ten biggest clones make up 0.58%. V is TRBV6-5 and J is TRBJ1-2; the D is unclear. The sample consisted of PBMCs. The TCR comes from a man of 80 years or more with head and neck cancer. DNA of the CDR3: TGTGCCAGCAGGTTCTACGTAGGTGACTATGGCTACACCTTC. This codes for CASRFYVGDYGYTF.